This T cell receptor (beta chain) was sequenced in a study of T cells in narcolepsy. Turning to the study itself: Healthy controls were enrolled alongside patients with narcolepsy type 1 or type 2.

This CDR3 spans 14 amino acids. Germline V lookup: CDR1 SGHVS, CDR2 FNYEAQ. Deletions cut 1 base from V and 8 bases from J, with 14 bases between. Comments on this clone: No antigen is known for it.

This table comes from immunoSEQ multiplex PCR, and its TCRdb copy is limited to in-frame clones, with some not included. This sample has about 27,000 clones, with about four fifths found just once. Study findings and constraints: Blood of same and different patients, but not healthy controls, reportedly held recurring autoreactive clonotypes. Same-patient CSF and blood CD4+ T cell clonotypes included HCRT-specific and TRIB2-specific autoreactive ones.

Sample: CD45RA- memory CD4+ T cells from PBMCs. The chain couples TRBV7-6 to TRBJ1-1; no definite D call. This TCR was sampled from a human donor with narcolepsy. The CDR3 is CASSLDVGSGEAFF. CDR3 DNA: TGTGCCAGCAGCTTAGATGTGGGTTCGGGGGAAGCTTTCTTT.